This TCR beta chain was sequenced for a study of somatic mutations in cytotoxic T cells in rheumatoid arthritis. Trimming took off 2 bases at V and 4 bases at J, with 10 bases between the two ends. The CDR3 spans 13 residues. Germline lookup yields CDR1 SGHRS and CDR2 YFSETQ. The protocol was immunoSEQ multiplex PCR, while the TCRdb copy is restricted to in-frame clones and leaves out a portion. The table lists some 40,000 clones, 84% of them singletons. This TCR was recovered from a man aged 40-50 years in good health. What was sequenced was CD8+ T cells sorted from blood. The V call is TRBV5-1, the J call TRBJ2-7; TRBD1 might be the D (5 bases). CDR3 nucleotides: TGCGCCAGCAGCTTACGACAGCCTTACGAGCAGTACTTC. Its protein is CASSLRQPYEQYF.